Following are 32 T cell receptor beta chains from one sample sequenced in a study of cytomegalovirus exposure and HLA in healthy donors. PCR was performed using 60 Vbeta and 13 Jbeta primers. Some clones are missing from TCRdb's copy, which holds only in-frame ones; the method was immunoSEQ multiplex PCR. The sample yields around 88,000 clones, less than 80% seen once. Sequencing was carried out using PBMCs. The receptors stem from a woman aged 35 to 49 in good health and CMV-seropositive.

The chain uses TRBV19 and TRBJ1-1; TRBD1 is a possible D gene (6 bases). This CDR3 contains 13 residues. The germline CDR1 and CDR2 sequences are LNHDA and SQIVND (reference sequence). V lost 8 bases, J lost 0 bases, and 10 bases lay in between. The CDR3 sequence is CASSGVVNTEAFF. CDR3 nucleotides: TGTGCCAGTTCAGGGGTAGTGAACACTGAAGCTTTCTTT. The whole variable domain, remainder taken from reference TRBV19 and TRBJ1-1, is DGGITQSPKYLFRKEGQNVTLSCEQNLNHDAMYWYRQDPGQGLRLIYYSQIVNDFQKGDIAEGYSVSREKKESFPLTVTSAQKNPTAFYLCASSGVVNTEAFFGQGTRLTVV.

The V gene is TRBV15, the J gene TRBJ2-1, with a tentative D call TRBD2 (7 bases). The CDR3 contains 16 residues. Trimming removed 0 bases at V and 10 bases at J, with 19 bases between. Germline V lookup: CDR1 LNHNV, CDR2 YYDKDF (reference sequence). CDR3: CATSRDRGAAGREQFF. The CDR3 region has the DNA TGTGCCACCAGCAGAGATAGGGGGGCAGCGGGAAGGGAGCAGTTCTTC.

The rearrangement uses TRBV19 and TRBJ1-5; the D gene is possibly TRBD1 (5 bases). The CDR3 runs 17 residues. V was trimmed by 2 bases and J by 0 bases, leaving 14 bases between them. Germline V CDR1 and CDR2: LNHDA, SQIVND (reference sequence). The CDR3 loop is CASSISLATASNQPQHF. In nucleotides, the CDR3 is TGTGCCAGTAGTATATCCCTAGCGACAGCTAGCAATCAGCCCCAGCATTTT. Variable domain in full (rest from reference TRBV19 and TRBJ1-5): DGGITQSPKYLFRKEGQNVTLSCEQNLNHDAMYWYRQDPGQGLRLIYYSQIVNDFQKGDIAEGYSVSREKKESFPLTVTSAQKNPTAFYLCASSISLATASNQPQHFGDGTRLSIL.

The V and J genes are TRBV4-2 and TRBJ2-2; TRBD2 matches 8 bases. The V gene's germline CDR1 is LGHNA and CDR2 YNFKEQ. CDR3 size: 17 residues. V dropped 3 bases and J dropped 6; count of bases not matched to a gene: 12. Written as DNA, the CDR3 is TGTGCCAGCAGCCAGGTGACTAGCGAGAGAGGTTCCGGGGAGCTGTTTTTT. This gives the protein CASSQVTSERGSGELFF.

V and J are TRBV29-1 and TRBJ2-2; D not resolved. This CDR3 region has 14 residues. V was shortened by 4 bases and J by 3 bases, with 12 bases between the two germline ends. In germline, CDR1 is SQVTM, CDR2 ANQGSEA. The CDR3 loop is CSVVRGIDTGELFF. The CDR3 DNA reads TGCAGCGTTGTGAGAGGTATCGACACCGGGGAGCTGTTTTTT.

The CDR3 nucleotides read TGTGCCAGCAGACCTAGCGGGAGGGGGGCAAACGGGCAGTTCTTC. Translation: CASRPSGRGANGQFF. The chain employs TRBV7-2 and TRBJ2-1, with TRBD2 matching 12 bases. V was clipped by 6 bases and J by 12 bases; unmatched bases: 12. The V gene's germline CDR1 is SGHTA and CDR2 FQGNSA. The CDR3 runs to 15 residues. The variable domain in full, with the rest retrieved from reference TRBV7-2 and TRBJ2-1, is GAGVSQSPSNKVTEKGKDVELRCDPISGHTALYWYRQSLGQGLEFLIYFQGNSAPDKSGLPSDRFSAERTGGSVSTLTIQRTQQEDSAVYLCASRPSGRGANGQFFGPGTRLTVL.

The J gene is TRBJ2-7, the V gene TRBV11-3; D gene unclear. Germline loops: CDR1 SGHNT, CDR2 YENEEA. V gave up 3 bases and J gave up 3 bases, with 12 bases separating them. This CDR3 is built from 14 residues. CDR3 region: CASSFSVSGYEQYF. For the CDR3, the DNA is TGTGCCAGCAGCTTTTCGGTTTCGGGCTACGAGCAGTACTTC.

CDR3 loop: CASTPTGAGETQYF. The CDR3 DNA follows: TGTGCCAGTACCCCTACAGGGGCGGGAGAGACCCAGTACTTC. The rearrangement joins TRBV19 to TRBJ2-5; 7 bases align to TRBD1. J was trimmed by 4 bases and V by 7 bases; bases with no gene match: 9. Germline V gives CDR1 LNHDA, CDR2 SQIVND (reference sequence). This CDR3 spans 14 amino acids.

The genes are TRBV9 and TRBJ2-5; unclear D gene. Germline V gene sequence: CDR1 SGDLS, CDR2 YYNGEE. This CDR3 region has 13 residues. V lost 4 bases and J 4 bases, leaving 11 bases between the germline ends. DNA for the CDR3: TGTGCCAGCAGCCCCGATTTGAGAGAGACCCAGTACTTC. This translates into CASSPDLRETQYF.

The rearrangement links TRBV15 to TRBJ1-2, with 7 nucleotides matching TRBD1. Germline lookup yields CDR1 LNHNV and CDR2 YYDKDF (reference sequence). CDR3 length: 13 amino acids. After removal of 0 bases from V and 14 bases from J, the junction contained 9 bases not matched to a gene. The CDR3 nucleotides are TGTGCCACCAGCAGAGATGGAGGGACAGCAAAAACCTTC. Translation: CATSRDGGTAKTF.

The chain couples TRBV19 to TRBJ2-7; TRBD2 agrees at 9 bases. Germline V gene data show CDR1 as LNHDA and CDR2 as SQIVND (reference sequence). V lost 5 bases, J lost 5 bases, and 7 bases stayed unmatched. This CDR3 has 14 residues. Written as DNA, the CDR3 is TGTGCCAGTAGTCGGCGGGAGGGCTTCGACGAGCAGTACTTC. Translated, it gives CASSRREGFDEQYF.

Of note for this clone: At one end, the junction sequence differs from germline, possibly due to a read error. The V and J genes are TRBV7-9 and TRBJ2-7; 8 bases align to TRBD2. In germline, CDR1 is SEHNR, CDR2 FQNEAQ (reference sequence). The CDR3 contains 14 residues. This chain's CDR3 is CSSSLTSGSYEQYF. CDR3 in DNA: TGTTCCAGCAGCCTAACTAGCGGCAGCTACGAGCAGTACTTC.

This clone was recorded only once. The CDR3 nucleotides are TGTGCCAGCAGTGAAGGTACAGGGGGTCGCACAGATACGCAGTATTTT. Encoded protein: CASSEGTGGRTDTQYF. The rearrangement uses TRBV25-1 and TRBJ2-3; 8 nucleotides match TRBD1. Germline CDR1 MGHDK, CDR2 SYGVNS. CDR3 length equals 16 residues. Trimming at V came to 2 bases and at J to 1 base, leaving 5 bases not matched to a gene.

In this sample, this clone turned up a few times. The chain links TRBV10-2 to TRBJ2-7, with 7 bases that match TRBD1. Losses at the gene ends were 8 bases for V and 3 bases for J; bases not matched to a gene: 7. CDR1 WSHSY and CDR2 SAAADI come from the germline V gene. This CDR3 spans 13 amino acids. CDR3: CASGRDSFYEQYF. The DNA for the CDR3 is TGCGCCAGCGGCCGGGACAGCTTCTACGAGCAGTACTTC.

The chain has TRBV4-1 and TRBJ2-1; 13 positions agree with TRBD2. The CDR3 has 16 amino acids. V lost 1 base to trimming and J lost 13 bases; unmatched junction nucleotides: 10. The germline V gene has CDR1 MGHRA and CDR2 YSYEKL. Written as DNA, the CDR3 is TGCGCCAGCAGCCAAGCCCGGACTAGCGGGAGAGAGTCCCAGTTCTTC. Residues: CASSQARTSGRESQFF.

The rearrangement joins TRBV7-9 to TRBJ2-1; 10 positions agree with TRBD2. The CDR3 sequence is 15 residues long. In germline, CDR1 is SEHNR, CDR2 FQNEAQ (reference sequence). The V and J ends lost 7 bases and 8 bases, in that order; junction bases with no gene match: 11. CDR3 in amino acids: CASIGAGGPGDEQFF. In DNA form, the CDR3 reads TGTGCCAGCATCGGAGCGGGAGGGCCTGGCGATGAGCAGTTCTTC. The variable domain in full, with the rest retrieved from reference TRBV7-9 and TRBJ2-1, is DTGVSQNPRHKITKRGQNVTFRCDPISEHNRLYWYRQTLGQGPEFLTYFQNEAQLEKSRLLSDRFSAERPKGSFSTLEIQRTEQGDSAMYLCASIGAGGPGDEQFFGPGTRLTVL.

This clone was counted between two and nine times. The CDR3 here is CASSLAFGPADQETQYF. Here the CDR3 DNA reads TGTGCCAGCAGCTTGGCCTTTGGGCCGGCAGACCAAGAGACCCAGTACTTC. The rearrangement links TRBV5-4 to TRBJ2-5; D unclear. CDR3 size: 17 residues. Trimming cost V 0 bases and J 0 bases, with 15 bases left between them. The germline CDR1 and CDR2 sequences are SGHNT and YYREEE (reference sequence).

In nucleotides, the CDR3 is TGTGCCAACAGCACGGGCTACGAGCAGTACTTC. Residues: CANSTGYEQYF. The chain joins TRBV6-4 to TRBJ2-7; D is ambiguous. Germline V gives CDR1 MRHNA, CDR2 SNTAGT. V gave up 10 bases and J gave up 3 bases, with 10 bases separating them. This CDR3 region has 11 residues.

The chain recombines TRBV18 with TRBJ2-5, with 8 bases identical to TRBD2. Germline V gives CDR1 KGHSH, CDR2 LQKENI. The CDR3 consists of 17 residues. The trim removed 1 base at V and 4 bases at J, leaving 11 bases unmatched. CDR3 region: CASSPRQSGSGAETQYF. CDR3 sequence (DNA): TGTGCCAGCTCACCACGTCAAAGCGGGAGTGGCGCAGAGACCCAGTACTTC.

In DNA, the CDR3 is TGTGCCAGCAGCCTATTGACTAGCGGGGACACCGGGGAGCTGTTTTTT. This sequence encodes CASSLLTSGDTGELFF. This sequence joins TRBV9 and TRBJ2-2, with 11 bases fitting TRBD2. V was clipped by 4 bases and J by 3 bases; unmatched bases: 5. CDR1 is SGDLS, CDR2 YYNGEE, per germline. The CDR3 runs 16 residues. The complete variable domain, with remaining parts taken from reference TRBV9 and TRBJ2-2, reads DSGVTQTPKHLITATGQRVTLRCSPRSGDLSVYWYQQSLDQGLQFLIQYYNGEERAKGNILERFSAQQFPDLHSELNLSSLELGDSALYFCASSLLTSGDTGELFFGEGSRLTVL.

The V gene is TRBV27, the J gene TRBJ1-5; TRBD1 matches at 7 bases. CDR1 MNHEY and CDR2 SMNVEV come from the germline V gene (reference sequence). This CDR3 region has 14 residues. Losses at the gene ends were 4 bases for V and 7 bases for J; bases not matched to a gene: 7. CDR3 DNA: TGTGCCAGCAGTTCCCGACAGGGACCCCAGCCCCAGCATTTT. The encoded protein is CASSSRQGPQPQHF.

The chain couples TRBV5-1 to TRBJ2-3; the match to TRBD2 covers 11 bases. With 5 bases clipped from V and 1 base from J, the junction kept 3 bases outside the gene matches. The CDR3 totals 15 residues. Germline V gene data show CDR1 as SGHRS and CDR2 as YFSETQ. CDR3 nucleotide sequence: TGCGCCAGCAGAGAACTAGCGGGAGGCACAGATACGCAGTATTTT. Its translation: CASRELAGGTDTQYF.

The V and J genes are TRBV14 and TRBJ2-7; D might be TRBD1 (5 bases). CDR1 and CDR2 (germline): SGHDN, FVKESK. This CDR3 has 13 residues. V lost 6 bases, J lost 5 bases, and 14 bases lay in between. CDR3 in DNA: TGTGCCAGCAGAAGGACAAGGGCTAACGAGCAGTACTTC. The encoded protein is CASRRTRANEQYF.

The table lists this clone with a count of one. V usage is TRBV13 and J usage is TRBJ1-1; a possible D gene is TRBD1 (5 bases). V was pared by 5 bases and J by 3 bases, with 16 bases between. The CDR3 has 15 amino acids. Per germline, CDR1 PRHDT and CDR2 FYEKMQ (reference sequence). CDR3 in amino acids: CASSVAGEGDTEAFF. The CDR3 DNA reads TGTGCCAGCAGCGTCGCGGGGGAAGGCGACACTGAAGCTTTCTTT. Looking up the rest from reference TRBV13 and TRBJ1-1 gives the full variable domain: AAGVIQSPRHLIKEKRETATLKCYPIPRHDTVYWYQQGPGQDPQFLISFYEKMQSDKGSIPDRFSAQQFSDYHSELNMSSLELGDSALYFCASSVAGEGDTEAFFGQGTRLTVV.

The V gene is TRBV5-4, the J gene TRBJ1-4; tentative D call: TRBD1 (5 bases). CDR3 size: 14 residues. V was clipped by 4 bases and J by 5 bases, with 12 bases between them. Germline loops: CDR1 SGHNT, CDR2 YYREEE (reference sequence). CDR3 sequence: CASSIGHQNEKLFF. In DNA form, the CDR3 reads TGTGCCAGCAGCATCGGACACCAAAATGAAAAACTGTTTTTT.

This chain links TRBV6-1 with TRBJ2-1, with a possible D match to TRBD2 (5 bases). This CDR3 comprises 14 residues. Per the germline V gene, CDR1 is MNHNS and CDR2 is SASEGT. Between the trimmed V and J ends, which lost 5 bases and 3 bases, there was a span of 11 bases. CDR3 nucleotides: TGTGCCAGCAGTTCCGGGGTCTTCTACAATGAGCAGTTCTTC. Translated, it gives CASSSGVFYNEQFF.

The chain employs TRBV6-5 and TRBJ2-2, with TRBD2 matching over 12 bases. CDR1 and CDR2 from the germline V gene are MNHEY and SVGAGI. The CDR3 totals 15 residues. V gave up 6 bases and J gave up 8 bases; unmatched junction bases: 7. The CDR3 region has the DNA TGTGCCAGCAGCCTCACGACTAGCGGGAGTGGGGAGCTGTTTTTT. Translating it yields CASSLTTSGSGELFF.

The chain has TRBV6-5 and TRBJ2-7; unclear D gene. The CDR3 loop spans 15 amino acids. The ends were cut back, 6 bases at V and 3 bases at J, with 18 bases in the middle. Germline lookup yields CDR1 MNHEY and CDR2 SVGAGI. The CDR3 here is CASSPPSSGGYEQYF. CDR3 DNA sequence: TGTGCCAGCAGCCCCCCTTCCAGTGGTGGCTACGAGCAGTACTTC.

V is TRBV28 and J is TRBJ2-4; 8 nucleotides align to TRBD2. Trimming took 1 base from V and 4 from J; bases not matched to a gene: 12. This CDR3 has 18 residues. The V gene's germline CDR1 is MDHEN and CDR2 SYDVKM. CDR3 nucleotides: TGTGCCAGCAGTTTATCCTTTATAGCGGGAAGAGGTAAAAACATTCAGTACTTC. Protein sequence: CASSLSFIAGRGKNIQYF.

The chain joins TRBV2 to TRBJ2-7; 10 bases are shared with TRBD2. J gave up 3 bases and V 8 bases, and 10 bases lay outside the gene matches. Germline CDR1 is SNHLY and CDR2 is FYNNEI. This CDR3 spans 15 amino acids. The CDR3 is CASGGLLAGNYEQYF. Written as DNA, the CDR3 is TGTGCCAGCGGGGGTTTACTAGCGGGAAACTACGAGCAGTACTTC.

The J gene is TRBJ1-5, the V gene TRBV10-3; 7 bases align to TRBD1. J gave up 4 bases and V 6 bases, and 3 bases lay outside the gene matches. The CDR3 is made up of 13 amino acids. CDR1 ENHRY and CDR2 SYGVKD come from the germline V gene. CDR3 region: CAIRQGQNQPQHF. The CDR3 bases are TGTGCCATCAGACAGGGGCAAAATCAGCCCCAGCATTTT.

The chain combines TRBV18 with TRBJ2-7, with 15 bases identical to TRBD2. J gave up 5 bases and V 4 bases, and 18 bases lay outside the gene matches. This CDR3 region has 20 residues. Germline assignment: CDR1 KGHSH and CDR2 LQKENI. CDR3 amino acids: CASSRYTTGAGLAGGDEQYF. As DNA, the CDR3 is TGTGCCAGCTCACGCTATACGACTGGTGCTGGACTAGCGGGAGGGGACGAGCAGTACTTC.